What follows are 7 T cell receptor beta chains derived from one specimen sequenced in a study of blood T cell repertoires in COVID-19. Repertoires were generated with immunoSEQ multiplex PCR, while TCRdb's copy carries only in-frame clones and drops some. In the table there are roughly 190,000 clones, around 84% of which are singletons. The sample taken for sequencing was peripheral blood. The receptors here all came from a human donor in a cohort sampled during active COVID-19.

The rearrangement uses TRBV18 and TRBJ1-3; 7 nucleotides agree with TRBD1. With V trimmed by 1 base and J by 1 base, 7 bases remained unmatched. The germline V gene has CDR1 KGHSH and CDR2 LQKENI. This CDR3 spans 17 amino acids. The CDR3 DNA follows: TGTGCCAGCTCACCACGGGGACAGCTAATTTCTGGAAACACCATATATTTT. This sequence encodes CASSPRGQLISGNTIYF. Full variable domain (remainder filled in from reference TRBV18 and TRBJ1-3): NAGVMQNPRHLVRRRGQEARLRCSPMKGHSHVYWYRQLPEEGLKFMVYLQKENIIDESGMPKERFSAEFPKEGPSILRIQQVVRGDSAAYFCASSPRGQLISGNTIYFGEGSWLTVV.

The chain couples TRBV11-2 to TRBJ1-6; no definite D call. The V end was cut by 4 bases, the J end by 5 bases, with 12 bases between. This CDR3 has 15 amino acids. Per the germline V gene, CDR1 is SGHAT and CDR2 is FQNNGV. The CDR3 sequence: CASSSPTLNNSPLHF. As DNA, the CDR3 is TGTGCCAGCAGCTCACCGACACTTAATAATTCACCCCTCCACTTT.

The gene calls are TRBV3-1 (or the pseudogene TRBV3-2) and TRBJ1-1; TRBD1 matches 12 bases. The V gene end was trimmed by 1 base and the J gene end by 12 bases; junction bases not matched to a gene: 6. Germline V gene data show CDR1 as LGHDT and CDR2 as YNNKEL (reference sequence). This CDR3 region has 14 residues. The CDR3 loop is CASSQAGTGGRSFF. The CDR3, as DNA: TGTGCCAGCAGCCAAGCTGGGACAGGGGGCCGGTCTTTCTTT.

The chain joins TRBV6-5 to TRBJ1-5; 7 bases line up with TRBD1. Germline V CDR1 and CDR2: MNHEY, SVGAGI. V was pared by 8 bases and J by 4 bases, with 5 bases of the junction left unmatched. The CDR3 length is 13 residues. The CDR3 coding sequence is TGTGCCAGCGCGGGACAGCTAAATCAGCCCCAGCATTTT. This codes for CASAGQLNQPQHF.

The chain is built from TRBV30 and TRBJ2-2; D is possibly TRBD1 (9 bases). The CDR3 totals 14 residues. Germline CDR1 reads GTSNPN; CDR2 reads SVGIG (reference sequence). The CDR3 loop is CASGTGSFTGELFF. CDR3 nucleotide sequence: TGTGCTAGCGGGACAGGGAGTTTTACCGGGGAGCTGTTTTTT.

This sequence joins TRBV19 and TRBJ1-5; weak D call: TRBD1 (6 bases). The CDR3 consists of 13 residues. Germline V gene data show CDR1 as LNHDA and CDR2 as SQIVND (reference sequence). V gave up 4 bases and J gave up 9 bases, with 13 bases separating them. The CDR3 DNA reads TGTGCCAGTAGTAACAGGGAAATGAGGCCCCAGCATTTT. It specifies CASSNREMRPQHF.

In this sample, this clone turned up once. CDR3 residues: CATVQGVDSPLHF. DNA of the CDR3: TGTGCCACAGTACAGGGAGTAGATTCACCCCTCCACTTT. This rearrangement joins TRBV10-3 to TRBJ1-6; D possibly corresponds to TRBD1 (6 bases). In germline, CDR1 is ENHRY, CDR2 SYGVKD. This CDR3 region has 13 residues. Deletions cut 10 bases from V and 8 bases from J, with 15 bases between.